This TCR beta chain was sequenced in a study of cytomegalovirus exposure and HLA in healthy donors. PCR employed 60 Vbeta and 13 Jbeta primers. Profiling relied on immunoSEQ multiplex PCR, and the TCRdb table lists in-frame clones only, not all of them. This sample yields roughly 180,000 clones, of which 80% are seen a single time; less than 2% belongs to the top ten. V lost 8 bases, J lost 2 bases, and 15 bases lay in between. There are 13 residues in the CDR3. CDR1 and CDR2 (germline): GTSNPN, SVGIG (reference sequence). Material: PBMCs. This receptor was taken from a woman aged 30 to 39 in good health and CMV-seronegative. The J gene is TRBJ1-1, the V gene TRBV30; no reliable D call. The CDR3 bases are TGTGCCCAGACATTGGACTCTAACACTGAAGCTTTCTTT. Translated, it gives CAQTLDSNTEAFF.